This record concerns one T cell receptor (beta chain) sequence. This entry belongs to a study of shared clonotypes between healthy human individuals. Overall study: CD4 naive cells filled three plates per donor, CD4 memory three, CD8 naive two and CD8 memory one.

Assay used: immunoSEQ multiplex PCR; TCRdb lists only in-frame clones, some missing. The sample has a few million clones, 80% to 95% seen once. The germline V and J ends were trimmed by 6 bases and 5 bases, with 16 bases remaining between them. The CDR3 is 15 amino acids. Looked up from germline, CDR1 is MNHEY and CDR2 is SMNVEV (reference sequence). The V gene is TRBV27, the J gene TRBJ2-2; D is unresolved. This TCR came from a man aged 18 to 30 in good health. Some clones in this sample may be carry-over from other donors' samples. Material for sequencing was naive CD4+ T cells from PBMCs. Described subset: CD45RA+ positively selected. CDR3 DNA sequence: TGTGCCAGCAGCAGCGAAAGGTTGAGGACCGGGGAGCTGTTTTTT. Amino acid sequence: CASSSERLRTGELFF.